The clone carrying this TCR beta chain showed up many times. Its antigen is unknown. These data originate in a study of T-cell reconstitution after alpha-beta-depleted transplantation in children. Findings and limits, study-wide: As was reported, about two months after transplant, alpha-beta T cells came from several hundred expanded graft clones. After one year, T-cell counts and TCRbeta diversity mostly came from new T cells. Surviving thymic progenitors and recipient T cells were the source of high TCRbeta diversity at day 60 in some patients.

Looked up from germline, CDR1 is SGHVS and CDR2 is FQNEAQ. The CDR3 covers 18 residues. V gave up 5 bases and J gave up 7 bases; unmatched junction bases: 20. Preparing the TCRbeta library involved the use of unique molecular identifiers. TCRdb passed the PCR reads through MiXCR, listing each CDR3 protein once. The table includes 550,000 to 800,000 distinct CDR3 sequences, roughly 13% detected once. The chain recombines TRBV7-8 with TRBJ2-1; 7 bases agree with TRBD1. This sequence was found in a girl between 2 and 10 years old with congenital amegakaryocytic thrombocytopenia, due to receive a stem cell transplant. The source was PBMCs, collected before TCRalphabeta/CD19-depleted stem cell transplant. The CDR3 DNA is TGTGCCAGCAGCCCAGTAAGAAGAGACAGGGTCATTAGTAATGAGCAGTTCTTC. It yields the protein CASSPVRRDRVISNEQFF.